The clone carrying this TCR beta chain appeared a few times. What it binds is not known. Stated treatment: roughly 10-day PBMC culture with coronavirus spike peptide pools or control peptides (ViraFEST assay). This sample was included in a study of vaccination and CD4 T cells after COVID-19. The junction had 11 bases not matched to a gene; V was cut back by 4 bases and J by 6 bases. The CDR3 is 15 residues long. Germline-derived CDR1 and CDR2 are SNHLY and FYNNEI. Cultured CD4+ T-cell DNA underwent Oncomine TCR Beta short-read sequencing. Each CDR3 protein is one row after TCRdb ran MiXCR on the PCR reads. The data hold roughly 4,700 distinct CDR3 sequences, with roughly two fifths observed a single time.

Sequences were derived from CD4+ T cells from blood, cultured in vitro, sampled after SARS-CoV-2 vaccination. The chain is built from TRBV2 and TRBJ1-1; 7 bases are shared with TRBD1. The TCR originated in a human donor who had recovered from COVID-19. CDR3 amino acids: CASSAMRQGPPEAFF. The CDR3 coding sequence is TGTGCCAGCAGTGCAATGAGACAGGGTCCCCCTGAAGCTTTCTTT.